This is a list of T cell receptor beta chains from one sample in a study of T-cell reconstitution after alpha-beta-depleted transplantation in children. TCRdb itself ran the PCR reads through MiXCR, one entry per CDR3 protein. The profile shows 400,000 to 500,000 distinct CDR3 sequences, about 11% of them singletons. The specimen was PBMCs from the stem cell graft donor, collected from the stem cell graft. These receptors were taken from a human donor who donated a stem cell graft to a child with acute myeloid leukemia. Each CDR3 is given with its conserved first and last residue. The D gene is left open where the match is weak. Only part of the rows carry a size: once, few, many, or a class if the clone is expanded.

d_gene | abundance | j_gene | v_gene | CDR3aa | CDR3nt
TRBD1 | - | TRBJ2-7 | TRBV10-2 | CASSADRGQAYEQYF | TGCGCCAGCAGTGCCGACAGGGGCCAGGCCTACGAGCAGTACTTC
- | many | TRBJ1-5 | TRBV15 | CATSRGGSNQPQHF | TGTGCCACCAGCAGAGGGGGAAGCAATCAGCCCCAGCATTTT
- | - | TRBJ2-3 | TRBV10-3 | CAISEEYGAQDTQYF | TGTGCCATCAGTGAAGAATACGGGGCTCAAGATACGCAGTATTTT
- | few | TRBJ2-1 | TRBV20-1 | CSARALSWITNEQFF | TGCAGTGCTAGAGCCCTAAGTTGGATCACGAATGAGCAGTTCTTC
- | few | TRBJ2-2 | TRBV4-1 | CASSQVLIREMLAVPAGELFF | TGCGCCAGCAGCCAAGTTTTAATCAGGGAGATGCTCGCGGTTCCAGCCGGGGAGCTGTTTTTT
TRBD2 | few | TRBJ2-3 | TRBV18 | CASSLGTSAIGDTQYF | TGTGCCAGCTCACTCGGGACTAGCGCCATCGGAGATACGCAGTATTTT
- | - | TRBJ1-1 | TRBV20-1 | CSAHVRANTEAFF | TGCAGTGCCCACGTCAGGGCGAACACTGAAGCTTTCTTT
- | - | TRBJ2-5 | TRBV6-1 | CASSELGGTGETQYF | TGTGCCAGCAGTGAACTAGGGGGAACGGGCGAGACCCAGTACTTC
- | - | TRBJ1-5 | TRBV20-1 | CSARTGLAPNQPQHF | TGCAGTGCTAGAACGGGTCTAGCACCCAATCAGCCCCAGCATTTT
TRBD1 | many | TRBJ1-6 | TRBV20-1 | CSARQGFNSPLHF | TGCAGTGCTCGACAGGGATTTAATTCACCCCTCCACTTT
TRBD1 | few | TRBJ2-3 | TRBV11-2 | CASSPVGGSDTQYF | TGTGCCAGCAGCCCCGTAGGGGGCTCAGATACGCAGTATTTT
- | few | TRBJ2-3 | TRBV20-1 | CSARVGSYTDTQYF | TGCAGTGCTAGAGTGGGATCGTACACAGATACGCAGTATTTT
TRBD1 | few | TRBJ1-5 | TRBV20-1 | CSALPGGEINQPQHF | TGCAGTGCCTTGCCAGGGGGCGAAATCAATCAGCCCCAGCATTTT
TRBD2 | many | TRBJ2-1 | TRBV20-1 | CSARGLAGGRDEQFF | TGCAGTGCCCGAGGACTAGCGGGAGGTCGGGATGAGCAGTTCTTC
- | - | TRBJ2-1 | TRBV3-1 | CASSQGLTLYNEQFF | TGTGCCAGCAGCCAAGGCCTAACCCTTTACAATGAGCAGTTCTTC
- | few | TRBJ1-6 | TRBV5-1 | CASSLEGYNSPLHF | TGCGCCAGCAGCTTGGAAGGCTATAATTCACCCCTCCACTTT
- | - | TRBJ1-3 | TRBV29-1 | CSVGIGNTIYF | TGCAGCGTTGGGATTGGAAACACCATATATTTT
TRBD2 | few | TRBJ2-5 | TRBV20-1 | CSAGGVLAGDETQYF | TGCAGTGCTGGAGGAGTACTAGCGGGAGATGAGACCCAGTACTTC
TRBD1 | few | TRBJ2-7 | TRBV5-5 | CASSLGGTGGRGEQYF | TGTGCCAGCAGCTTGGGCGGCACAGGGGGCCGAGGCGAGCAGTACTTC
TRBD2 | once | TRBJ2-3 | TRBV5-1 | CASSQTSGGTFSTDTQYF | TGCGCCAGCAGCCAGACTAGCGGGGGAACGTTTAGCACAGATACGCAGTATTTT
- | many | TRBJ1-5 | TRBV24-1 | CATSGSHSNQPQHF | TGTGCCACCAGTGGCAGTCATAGCAATCAGCCCCAGCATTTT
TRBD2 | few | TRBJ2-1 | TRBV5-1 | CASSFTKELVAGGYNEQFF | TGCGCCAGCAGCTTTACTAAGGAACTCGTAGCGGGGGGTTACAATGAGCAGTTCTTC
TRBD2 | - | TRBJ2-7 | TRBV15 | CATRTTGVFGGYEQYF | TGTGCCACCAGGACCACCGGGGTTTTCGGGGGGTACGAGCAGTACTTC
- | - | TRBJ1-1 | TRBV5-1 | CASSLGKLMNTEAFF | TGCGCCAGCAGCTTGGGGAAGTTGATGAACACTGAAGCTTTCTTT
TRBD2 | - | TRBJ2-3 | TRBV20-1 | CSALMGGSTDTQYF | TGCAGTGCCCTGATGGGGGGGTCCACAGATACGCAGTATTTT
- | many | TRBJ1-1 | TRBV7-2 | CASSLRTEAFF | TGTGCCAGCAGCTTACGGACTGAAGCTTTCTTT